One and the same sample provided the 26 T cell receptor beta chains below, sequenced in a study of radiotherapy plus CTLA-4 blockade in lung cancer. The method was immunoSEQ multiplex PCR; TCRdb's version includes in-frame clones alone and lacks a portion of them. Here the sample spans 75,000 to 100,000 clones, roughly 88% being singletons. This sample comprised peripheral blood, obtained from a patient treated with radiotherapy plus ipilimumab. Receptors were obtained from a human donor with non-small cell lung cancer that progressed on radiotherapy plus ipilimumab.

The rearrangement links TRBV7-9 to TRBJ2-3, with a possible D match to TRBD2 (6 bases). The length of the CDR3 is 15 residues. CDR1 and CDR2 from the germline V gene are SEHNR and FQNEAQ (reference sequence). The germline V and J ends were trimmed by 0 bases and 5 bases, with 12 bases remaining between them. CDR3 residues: CASSLAGSGGDTQYF. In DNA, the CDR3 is TGTGCCAGCAGCTTAGCCGGGAGTGGGGGAGATACGCAGTATTTT.

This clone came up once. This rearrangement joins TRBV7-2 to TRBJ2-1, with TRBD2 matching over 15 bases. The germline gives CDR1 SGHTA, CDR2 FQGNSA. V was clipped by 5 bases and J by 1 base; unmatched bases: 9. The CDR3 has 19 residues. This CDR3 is CASSIPPGTSGRSYNEQFF. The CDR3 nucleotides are TGTGCCAGCAGCATACCGCCCGGGACTAGCGGGAGGTCCTACAATGAGCAGTTCTTC.

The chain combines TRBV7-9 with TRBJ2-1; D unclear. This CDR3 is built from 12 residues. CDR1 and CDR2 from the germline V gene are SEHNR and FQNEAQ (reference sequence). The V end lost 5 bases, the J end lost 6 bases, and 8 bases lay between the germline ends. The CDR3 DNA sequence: TGTGCCAGCAGCATGACCAGCAATGAGCAGTTCTTC. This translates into CASSMTSNEQFF.

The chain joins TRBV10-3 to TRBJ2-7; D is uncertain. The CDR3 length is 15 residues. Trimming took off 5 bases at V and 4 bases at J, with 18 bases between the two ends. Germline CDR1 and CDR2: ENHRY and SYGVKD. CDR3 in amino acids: CAISTRGALGYEQYF. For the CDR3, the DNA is TGTGCCATCAGTACCCGCGGCGCGTTAGGGTACGAGCAGTACTTC.

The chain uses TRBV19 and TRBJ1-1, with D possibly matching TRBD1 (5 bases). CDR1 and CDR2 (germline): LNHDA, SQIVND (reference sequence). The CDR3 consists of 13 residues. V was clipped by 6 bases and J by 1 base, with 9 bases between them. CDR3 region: CASREGTNTEAFF. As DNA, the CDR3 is TGTGCCAGTAGGGAGGGGACGAACACTGAAGCTTTCTTT.

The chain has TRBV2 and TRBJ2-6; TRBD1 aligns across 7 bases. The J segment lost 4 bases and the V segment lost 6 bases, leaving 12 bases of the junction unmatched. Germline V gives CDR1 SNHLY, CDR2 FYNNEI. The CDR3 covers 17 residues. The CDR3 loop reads CASSFDRARDGANVLTF. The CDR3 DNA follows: TGTGCCAGCAGCTTTGACAGGGCGAGGGACGGGGCCAACGTCCTGACTTTC.

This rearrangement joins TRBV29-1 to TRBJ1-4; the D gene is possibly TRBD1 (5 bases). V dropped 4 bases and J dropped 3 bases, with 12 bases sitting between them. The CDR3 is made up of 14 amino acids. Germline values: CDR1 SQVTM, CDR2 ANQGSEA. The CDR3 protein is CSVGVWGANEKLFF. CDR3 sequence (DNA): TGCAGCGTTGGAGTCTGGGGGGCTAATGAAAAACTGTTTTTT.

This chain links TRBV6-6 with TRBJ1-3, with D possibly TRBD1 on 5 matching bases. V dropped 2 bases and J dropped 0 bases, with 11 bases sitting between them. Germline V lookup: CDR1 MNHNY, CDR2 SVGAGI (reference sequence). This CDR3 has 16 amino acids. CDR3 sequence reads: CASSYSGTVSGNTIYF. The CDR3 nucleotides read TGTGCCAGCAGTTACAGCGGGACCGTCTCTGGAAACACCATATATTTT.

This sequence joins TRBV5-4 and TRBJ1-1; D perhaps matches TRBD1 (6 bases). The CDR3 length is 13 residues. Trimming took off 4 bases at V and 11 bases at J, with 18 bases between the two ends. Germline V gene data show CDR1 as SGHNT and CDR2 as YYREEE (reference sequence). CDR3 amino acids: CASSVRTENKAFF. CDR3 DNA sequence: TGTGCCAGCAGCGTAAGGACAGAGAACAAGGCTTTCTTT.

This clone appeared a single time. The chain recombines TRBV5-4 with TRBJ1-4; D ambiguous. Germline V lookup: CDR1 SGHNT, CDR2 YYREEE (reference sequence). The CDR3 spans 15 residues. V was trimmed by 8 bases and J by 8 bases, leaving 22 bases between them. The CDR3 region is CARTGKTCRGEKLFF. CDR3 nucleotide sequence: TGTGCCAGGACCGGGAAAACCTGCCGGGGAGAAAAACTGTTTTTT.

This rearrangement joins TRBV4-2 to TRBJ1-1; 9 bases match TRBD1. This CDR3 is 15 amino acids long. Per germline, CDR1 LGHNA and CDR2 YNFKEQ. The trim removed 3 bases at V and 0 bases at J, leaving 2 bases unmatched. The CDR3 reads CASSHRDRVNTEAFF. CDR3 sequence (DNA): TGTGCCAGCAGCCACCGGGACAGGGTGAACACTGAAGCTTTCTTT.

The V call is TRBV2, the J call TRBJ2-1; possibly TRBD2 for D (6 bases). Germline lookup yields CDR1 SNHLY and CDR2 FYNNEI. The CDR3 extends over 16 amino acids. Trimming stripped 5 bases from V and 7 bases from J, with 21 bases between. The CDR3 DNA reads TGTGCCAGCAGTTCCACCGTTAGGGCGGGACGGAATGAGCAGTTCTTC. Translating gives CASSSTVRAGRNEQFF.

The CDR3 bases are TGTGCCAGCAGCTTAGCCCGGGGGGGGCGTAGCACAGATACGCAGTATTTT. Encoded protein: CASSLARGGRSTDTQYF. This chain uses TRBV7-6 with TRBJ2-3; TRBD2 matches at 8 bases. The junction had 5 bases not matched to a gene; V was cut back by 0 bases and J by 0 bases. This CDR3 contains 17 residues. The V gene's germline CDR1 is SGHVS and CDR2 FNYEAQ.

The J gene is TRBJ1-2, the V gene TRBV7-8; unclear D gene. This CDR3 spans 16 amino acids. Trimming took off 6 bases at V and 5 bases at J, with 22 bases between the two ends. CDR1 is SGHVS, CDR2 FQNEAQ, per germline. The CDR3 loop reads CASSPSGEGFIYGYTF. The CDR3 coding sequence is TGTGCCAGCAGTCCTAGCGGAGAAGGGTTTATATATGGCTACACCTTC. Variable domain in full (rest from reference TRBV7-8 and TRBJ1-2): GAGVSQSPRYKVAKRGQDVALRCDPISGHVSLFWYQQALGQGPEFLTYFQNEAQLDKSGLPSDRFFAERPEGSVSTLKIQRTQQEDSAVYLCASSPSGEGFIYGYTFGSGTRLTVV.

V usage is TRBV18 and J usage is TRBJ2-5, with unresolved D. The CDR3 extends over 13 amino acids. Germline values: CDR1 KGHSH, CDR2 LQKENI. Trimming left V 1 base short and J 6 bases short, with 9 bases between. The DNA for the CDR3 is TGTGCCAGCTCACCACAGAATGAAAAGACCCAGTACTTC. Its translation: CASSPQNEKTQYF.

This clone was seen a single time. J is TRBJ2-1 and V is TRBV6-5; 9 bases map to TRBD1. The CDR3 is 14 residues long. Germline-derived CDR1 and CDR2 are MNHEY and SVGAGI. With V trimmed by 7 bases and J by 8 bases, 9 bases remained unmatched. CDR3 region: CASKQGALNDEQFF. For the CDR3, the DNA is TGTGCCAGCAAACAGGGGGCCTTAAACGATGAGCAGTTCTTC.

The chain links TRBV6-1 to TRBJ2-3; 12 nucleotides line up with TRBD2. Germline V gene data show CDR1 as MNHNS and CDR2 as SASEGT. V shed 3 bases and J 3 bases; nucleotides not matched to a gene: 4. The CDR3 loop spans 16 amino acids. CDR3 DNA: TGTGCCAGCAGTGAGTCGACTAGCGGGAGAACAGATACGCAGTATTTT. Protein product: CASSESTSGRTDTQYF.

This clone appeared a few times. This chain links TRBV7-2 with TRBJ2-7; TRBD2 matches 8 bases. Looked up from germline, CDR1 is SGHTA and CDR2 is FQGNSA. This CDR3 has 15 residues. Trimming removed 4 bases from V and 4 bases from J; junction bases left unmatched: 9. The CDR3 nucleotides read TGTGCCAGCAGCTGGGCGGGAGGCCCTGGGTACGAGCAGTACTTC. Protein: CASSWAGGPGYEQYF.

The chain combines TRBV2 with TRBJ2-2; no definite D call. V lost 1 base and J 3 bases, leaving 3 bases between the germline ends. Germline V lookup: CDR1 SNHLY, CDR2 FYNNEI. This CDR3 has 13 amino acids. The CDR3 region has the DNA TGTGCCAGCAGTGAAGGGGACACCGGGGAGCTGTTTTTT. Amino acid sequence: CASSEGDTGELFF.

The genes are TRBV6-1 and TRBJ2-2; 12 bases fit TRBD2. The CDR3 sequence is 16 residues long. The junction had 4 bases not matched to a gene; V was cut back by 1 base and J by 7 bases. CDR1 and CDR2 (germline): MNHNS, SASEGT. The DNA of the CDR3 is TGTGCCAGCAGTGAAGGACTAGCGGGAGTTGTCGGGGAGCTGTTTTTT. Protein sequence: CASSEGLAGVVGELFF.

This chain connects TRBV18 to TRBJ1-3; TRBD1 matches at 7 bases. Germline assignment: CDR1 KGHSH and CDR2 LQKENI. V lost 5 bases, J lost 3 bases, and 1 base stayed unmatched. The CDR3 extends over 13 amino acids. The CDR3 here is CASSNRGGNTIYF. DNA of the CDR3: TGTGCCAGCTCAAACAGGGGTGGAAACACCATATATTTT.

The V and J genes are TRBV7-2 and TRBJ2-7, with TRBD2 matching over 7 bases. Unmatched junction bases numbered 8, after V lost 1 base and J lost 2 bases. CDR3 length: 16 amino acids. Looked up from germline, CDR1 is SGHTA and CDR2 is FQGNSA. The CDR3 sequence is CASSLVGSGQTYEQYF. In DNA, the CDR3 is TGTGCCAGCAGCTTAGTGGGTAGCGGGCAGACCTACGAGCAGTACTTC.

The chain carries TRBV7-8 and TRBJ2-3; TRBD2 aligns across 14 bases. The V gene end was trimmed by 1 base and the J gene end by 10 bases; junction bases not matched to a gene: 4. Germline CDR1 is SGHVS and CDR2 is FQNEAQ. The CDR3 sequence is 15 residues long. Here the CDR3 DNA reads TGTGCCAGCAGCTTAGTGGGGACTAGCGGGAGTCCGCAGTATTTT. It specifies CASSLVGTSGSPQYF. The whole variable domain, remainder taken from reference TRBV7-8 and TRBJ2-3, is GAGVSQSPRYKVAKRGQDVALRCDPISGHVSLFWYQQALGQGPEFLTYFQNEAQLDKSGLPSDRFFAERPEGSVSTLKIQRTQQEDSAVYLCASSLVGTSGSPQYFGPGTRLTVL.

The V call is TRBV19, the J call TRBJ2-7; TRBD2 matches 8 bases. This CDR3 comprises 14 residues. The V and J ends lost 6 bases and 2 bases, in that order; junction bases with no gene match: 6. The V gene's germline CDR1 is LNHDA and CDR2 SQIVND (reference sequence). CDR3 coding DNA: TGTGCCAGTAGCCGCAGCGGGGGTACCTACGAGCAGTACTTC. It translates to CASSRSGGTYEQYF.

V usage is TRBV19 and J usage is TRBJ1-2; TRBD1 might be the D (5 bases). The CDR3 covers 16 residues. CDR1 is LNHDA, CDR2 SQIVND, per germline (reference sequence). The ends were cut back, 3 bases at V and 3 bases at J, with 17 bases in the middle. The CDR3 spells CASSIDPQGAHYGYTF. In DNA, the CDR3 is TGTGCCAGTAGTATCGACCCGCAGGGTGCCCACTATGGCTACACCTTC.

The CDR3 loop reads CASSPRTSGATDTQYF. In nucleotides, the CDR3 is TGTGCCAGCTCACCTAGGACTAGCGGTGCCACAGATACGCAGTATTTT. The chain employs TRBV18 and TRBJ2-3, with 10 bases identical to TRBD2. In germline, CDR1 is KGHSH, CDR2 LQKENI. CDR3 length: 16 residues. The J segment lost 2 bases and the V segment lost 3 bases, leaving 5 bases of the junction unmatched.